This T cell receptor (beta chain) was captured in a study of blood T cell repertoires in COVID-19. Study-wide background: Acute and convalescent COVID-19 specimens originated in the United States, Italy and Spain. In each case, the material was cDNA or gDNA derived from T cells, B-cell-depleted T cells, or PBMCs.

Germline V CDR1 and CDR2: SGDLS, YYNGEE. CDR3 length equals 14 residues. The V gene lost 0 bases and the J gene lost 5 bases, with 11 bases spanning the gap. Data came from immunoSEQ multiplex PCR; TCRdb stores just in-frame clones and leaves some out. The repertoire holds some 320,000 clones, with approximately 90% as singletons. V and J are TRBV9 and TRBJ1-1, with D maybe TRBD1 (6 bases). The sequenced sample consisted of peripheral blood. The sequence came from a woman in her 30s who had recovered from COVID-19. CDR3 bases: TGTGCCAGCAGCGTAGCCAGGGGTGGGACTGAAGCTTTCTTT. Amino acids: CASSVARGGTEAFF.